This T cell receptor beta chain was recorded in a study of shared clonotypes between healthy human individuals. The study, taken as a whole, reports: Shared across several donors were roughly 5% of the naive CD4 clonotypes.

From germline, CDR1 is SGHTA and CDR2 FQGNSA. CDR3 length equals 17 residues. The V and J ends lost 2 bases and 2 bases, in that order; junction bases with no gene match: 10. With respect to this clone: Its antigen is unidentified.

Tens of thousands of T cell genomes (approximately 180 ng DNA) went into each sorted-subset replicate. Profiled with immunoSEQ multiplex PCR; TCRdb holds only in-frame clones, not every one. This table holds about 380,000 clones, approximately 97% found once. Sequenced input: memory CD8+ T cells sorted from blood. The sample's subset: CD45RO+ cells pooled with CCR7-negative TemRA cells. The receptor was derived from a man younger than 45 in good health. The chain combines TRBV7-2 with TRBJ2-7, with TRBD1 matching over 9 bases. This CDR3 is CASSLLPGTGSTYEQYF. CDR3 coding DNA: TGTGCCAGCAGCTTACTCCCCGGGACAGGGTCCACCTACGAGCAGTACTTC.